The clone carrying this TCR beta chain occurred a few times. Patients at the Seattle site were enrolled during active infection and followed longitudinally. The data stem from a study of blood T cell repertoires in COVID-19. The overall study: In each case, the material was cDNA or gDNA derived from T cells, B-cell-depleted T cells, or PBMCs.

The data were produced by immunoSEQ multiplex PCR, yet TCRdb's version contains in-frame clones alone and is incomplete. The table shows around 130,000 clones, with less than 90% occurring only once. The germline V gene has CDR1 MNHEY and CDR2 SVGAGI. V was clipped by 5 bases and J by 5 bases, with 15 bases between them. The length of the CDR3 is 14 residues. The source material was peripheral blood. The sequence was obtained from a human donor with COVID-19, enrolled during active disease. The donor label of this sample is uncertain. The chain is built from TRBV6-5 and TRBJ1-2, with a weak D call TRBD1 (5 bases). CDR3 nucleotide sequence: TGTGCCAGCAGTCACCAGGGCCCCCAGTATGGCTACACCTTC. Residues: CASSHQGPQYGYTF.